Following are 10 T cell receptor beta chains from one sample sequenced in a study of blood T cell repertoires in COVID-19. Here immunoSEQ multiplex PCR was the method, and the copy in TCRdb shows in-frame clones only, minus some. The sample contains roughly 160,000 clones, roughly 80% of which appear only once. The sample comprised PBMCs or T cells enriched from blood (not recorded which). These receptors were taken from a woman aged 55-69 years who had recovered from COVID-19.

The gene calls are TRBV7-2 and TRBJ1-2, with 9 bases aligning to TRBD1. J lost 3 bases, V lost 7 bases, and 6 bases had no gene match. The length of the CDR3 is 14 residues. Per the germline V gene, CDR1 is SGHTA and CDR2 is FQGNSA. CDR3: CASTPRTGDYGYTF. DNA of the CDR3: TGTGCCAGCACCCCGAGGACAGGGGACTATGGCTACACCTTC.

The V call is TRBV14, the J call TRBJ2-2, with D perhaps matching TRBD1 (5 bases). Germline values: CDR1 SGHDN, CDR2 FVKESK. The CDR3 runs to 13 residues. V was trimmed by 4 bases and J by 7 bases, leaving 10 bases between them. The CDR3 DNA is TGTGCCAGCAGCCGCTTCAGGGACGGGGAGCTGTTTTTT. It specifies CASSRFRDGELFF.

The chain combines TRBV6-5 with TRBJ2-2; D gene ambiguous. Per the germline V gene, CDR1 is MNHEY and CDR2 is SVGAGI. The CDR3 covers 13 residues. Trimming took off 8 bases at V and 1 base at J, with 8 bases between the two ends. In DNA form, the CDR3 reads TGTGCCAGCTTCGACTGGAACACCGGGGAGCTGTTTTTT. Amino acid sequence: CASFDWNTGELFF.

The chain has TRBV6-4 and TRBJ2-1, with 8 bases identical to TRBD2. Unmatched junction bases numbered 6, after V lost 6 bases and J lost 8 bases. Germline assignment: CDR1 MRHNA and CDR2 SNTAGT. CDR3 size: 13 residues. CDR3 sequence reads: CASRSGGRDEQFF. CDR3 bases: TGTGCCAGCAGGTCGGGGGGGAGGGATGAGCAGTTCTTC.

This chain links TRBV30 with TRBJ2-7; 7 nucleotides line up with TRBD1. CDR1 and CDR2 from the germline V gene are GTSNPN and SVGIG (reference sequence). The V and J ends lost 2 bases and 2 bases, in that order; junction bases with no gene match: 12. CDR3 length: 16 residues. Here the CDR3 DNA reads TGTGCCTGGAGTAACCCAACCGGGACAGTCACCTACGAGCAGTACTTC. Translation: CAWSNPTGTVTYEQYF.

This chain links TRBV18 with TRBJ1-2; D gene ambiguous. The CDR3 length is 14 residues. Germline V CDR1 and CDR2: KGHSH, LQKENI. Trimming removed 1 base from V and 2 bases from J, with 8 bases in between. CDR3 sequence: CASSPLDGNYGYTF. In nucleotides, the CDR3 is TGTGCCAGCTCACCACTCGACGGGAACTATGGCTACACCTTC.

The rearrangement links TRBV4-1 to TRBJ2-7; 8 bases agree with TRBD2. Germline CDR1 is MGHRA and CDR2 is YSYEKL. The CDR3 loop spans 15 amino acids. Trimming at V came to 0 bases and at J to 2 bases, leaving 3 bases not matched to a gene. This chain's CDR3 is CASSQDQGLAYEQYF. In nucleotides, the CDR3 is TGCGCCAGCAGCCAAGATCAGGGACTAGCCTACGAGCAGTACTTC.

This clone was seen a few times. As DNA, the CDR3 is TGTGCCAGCAGCCCCCGTTGGGCTAGCGGGTCACCACAGGCCTCCCCTGAGCAGTTCTTC. This gives the protein CASSPRWASGSPQASPEQFF. The chain uses TRBV3-1 (or the pseudogene TRBV3-2) and TRBJ2-1; 8 bases are a match to TRBD2. From germline, CDR1 is LGHDT and CDR2 YNNKEL (reference sequence). J gave up 9 bases and V 4 bases, and 26 bases lay outside the gene matches. This CDR3 region has 20 residues.

The chain has TRBV5-1 and TRBJ2-7; 11 bases are a match to TRBD1. Germline trimming cut 2 bases from V and 3 bases from J; bases unmatched to any gene: 13. Per germline, CDR1 SGHRS and CDR2 YFSETQ. The CDR3 loop spans 18 amino acids. The CDR3 is CASSFPGQGGSSIYEQYF. The CDR3 DNA follows: TGCGCCAGCAGCTTCCCGGGACAGGGGGGTTCCTCGATCTACGAGCAGTACTTC.

The rearrangement links TRBV19 to TRBJ2-7; 9 bases agree with TRBD1. CDR1 is LNHDA and CDR2 is SQIVND in the germline V gene (reference sequence). V shed 3 bases, J shed 4 bases, and the junction held 7 bases outside the gene matches. The CDR3 spans 15 residues. The CDR3 loop is CASSIAGQGEYEQYF. In nucleotides, the CDR3 is TGTGCCAGTAGTATTGCGGGACAGGGAGAATACGAGCAGTACTTC.